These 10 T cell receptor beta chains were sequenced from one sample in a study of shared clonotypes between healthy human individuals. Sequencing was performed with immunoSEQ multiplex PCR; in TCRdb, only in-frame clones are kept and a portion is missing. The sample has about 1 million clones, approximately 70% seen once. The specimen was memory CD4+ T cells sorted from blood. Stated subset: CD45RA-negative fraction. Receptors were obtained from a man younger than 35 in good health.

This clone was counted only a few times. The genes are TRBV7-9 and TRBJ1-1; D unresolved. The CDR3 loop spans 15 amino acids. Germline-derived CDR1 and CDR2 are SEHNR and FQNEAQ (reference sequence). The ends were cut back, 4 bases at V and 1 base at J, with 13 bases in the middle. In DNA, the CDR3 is TGTGCCAGCAGCTCCCGGACTGGCGGGAACACTGAAGCTTTCTTT. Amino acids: CASSSRTGGNTEAFF.

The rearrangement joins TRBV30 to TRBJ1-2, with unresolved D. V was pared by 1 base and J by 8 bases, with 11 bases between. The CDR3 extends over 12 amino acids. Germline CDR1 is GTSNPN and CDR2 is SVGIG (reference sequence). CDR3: CAWSEWARGYTF. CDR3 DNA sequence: TGTGCCTGGAGTGAGTGGGCCCGGGGCTACACCTTC.

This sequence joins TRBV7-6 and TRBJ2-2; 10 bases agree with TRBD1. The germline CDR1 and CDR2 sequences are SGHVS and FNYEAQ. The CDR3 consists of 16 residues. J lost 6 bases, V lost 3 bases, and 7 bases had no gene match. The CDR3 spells CASSLGQGKNAGELFF. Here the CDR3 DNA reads TGTGCCAGCAGCTTGGGACAGGGGAAAAACGCCGGGGAGCTGTTTTTT.

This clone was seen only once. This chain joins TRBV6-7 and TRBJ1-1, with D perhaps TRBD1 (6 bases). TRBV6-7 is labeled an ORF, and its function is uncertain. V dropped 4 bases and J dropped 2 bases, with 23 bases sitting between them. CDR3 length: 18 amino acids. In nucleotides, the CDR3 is TGTGCCAGCAGTTTTTACAGGGTGAAAGGCGGGATTAACACTGAAGCTTTCTTT. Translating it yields CASSFYRVKGGINTEAFF.

This chain's CDR3 is CASSLGLAYGTGELFF. The CDR3 coding sequence is TGTGCCAGCAGCTTAGGACTAGCGTACGGCACCGGGGAGCTGTTTTTT. The gene calls are TRBV7-9 and TRBJ2-2, with 8 bases aligning to TRBD2. The V gene's germline CDR1 is SEHNR and CDR2 FQNEAQ (reference sequence). This CDR3 region has 16 residues. Losses at the gene ends were 1 base for V and 4 bases for J; bases not matched to a gene: 5. Full variable domain (rest looked up from reference TRBV7-9 and TRBJ2-2): DTGVSQNPRHKITKRGQNVTFRCDPISEHNRLYWYRQTLGQGPEFLTYFQNEAQLEKSRLLSDRFSAERPKGSFSTLEIQRTEQGDSAMYLCASSLGLAYGTGELFFGEGSRLTVL.

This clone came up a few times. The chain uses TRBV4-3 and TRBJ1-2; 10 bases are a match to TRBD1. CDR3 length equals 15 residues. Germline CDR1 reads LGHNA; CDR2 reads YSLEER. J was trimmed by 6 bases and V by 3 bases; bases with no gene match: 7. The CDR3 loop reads CASSQDFGTGDGYTF. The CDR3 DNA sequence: TGCGCCAGCAGCCAGGACTTCGGGACAGGGGATGGCTACACCTTC.

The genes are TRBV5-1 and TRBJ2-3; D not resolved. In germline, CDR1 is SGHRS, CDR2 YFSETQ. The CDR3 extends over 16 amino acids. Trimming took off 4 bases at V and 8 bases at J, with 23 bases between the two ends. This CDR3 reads CASSRTKDRAVVTQYF. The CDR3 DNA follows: TGCGCCAGCAGCCGTACCAAGGACCGGGCTGTTGTTACGCAGTATTTT.

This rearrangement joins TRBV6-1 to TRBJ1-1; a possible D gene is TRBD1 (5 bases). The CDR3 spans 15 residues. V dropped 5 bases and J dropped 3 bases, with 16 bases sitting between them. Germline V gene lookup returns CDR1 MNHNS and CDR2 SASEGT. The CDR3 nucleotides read TGTGCCAGCAGTATCAGGGCCACCGTGTACACTGAAGCTTTCTTT. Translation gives CASSIRATVYTEAFF.

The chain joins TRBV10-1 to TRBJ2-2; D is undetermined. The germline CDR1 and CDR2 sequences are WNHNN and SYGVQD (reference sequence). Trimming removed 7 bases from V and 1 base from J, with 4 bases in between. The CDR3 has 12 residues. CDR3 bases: TGCGCCAGCAACAGGAACACCGGGGAGCTGTTTTTT. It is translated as CASNRNTGELFF.

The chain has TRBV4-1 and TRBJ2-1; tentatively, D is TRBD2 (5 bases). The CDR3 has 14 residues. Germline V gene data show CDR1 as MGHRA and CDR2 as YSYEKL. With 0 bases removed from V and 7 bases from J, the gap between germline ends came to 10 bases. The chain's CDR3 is CASSQESLANEQFF. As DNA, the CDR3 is TGCGCCAGCAGCCAAGAAAGCCTAGCAAATGAGCAGTTCTTC.